One and the same sample provided the 29 T cell receptor beta chains below, sequenced in a study of OX40 agonist ivuxolimab in advanced cancers. Profiled with immunoSEQ multiplex PCR; TCRdb holds only in-frame clones, not every one. Among more than 75,000 clones, 80% to 90% were seen once, and the ten largest hold 5% to 6.5%. Sequencing was performed on CD4+ or CD8+ T cells sorted from blood, taken in a trial of the OX40 agonist ivuxolimab. Every receptor here comes from an adult with an advanced solid tumor such as melanoma, head and neck, liver or kidney cancer.

The CDR3 loop is CASSLNRGLSEQFF. The CDR3 coding sequence is TGCGCCAGCAGCTTGAATAGGGGCCTGAGTGAGCAGTTCTTC. V and J are TRBV5-1 and TRBJ2-1; D perhaps matches TRBD1 (5 bases). From germline, CDR1 is SGHRS and CDR2 YFSETQ. CDR3 length: 14 amino acids. The V gene lost 1 base and the J gene lost 9 bases, with 14 bases spanning the gap.

This chain joins TRBV7-3 and TRBJ2-1; 9 bases line up with TRBD2. The germline V gene encodes CDR1 SGHTA and CDR2 FQGTGA. The CDR3 extends over 14 amino acids. V shed 5 bases, J shed 8 bases, and the junction held 7 bases outside the gene matches. This CDR3 is CASSLIAGADEQFF. CDR3 in DNA: TGTGCCAGCAGCCTCATAGCGGGGGCAGATGAGCAGTTCTTC.

The count of this clone is one. This chain links TRBV2 with TRBJ2-3; 11 nucleotides line up with TRBD1. The CDR3 totals 18 residues. V lost 6 bases to trimming and J lost 0 bases; unmatched junction nucleotides: 11. The germline gives CDR1 SNHLY, CDR2 FYNNEI. CDR3 sequence: CASSRTGGVGSSTDTQYF. The CDR3 DNA follows: TGTGCCAGCAGCAGGACAGGGGGCGTAGGTTCCAGCACAGATACGCAGTATTTT.

J is TRBJ2-7 and V is TRBV11-2; 8 bases are a match to TRBD1. The CDR3 loop spans 16 amino acids. The junction had 8 bases not matched to a gene; V was cut back by 2 bases and J by 2 bases. Germline CDR1 and CDR2: SGHAT and FQNNGV. Here the CDR3 DNA reads TGTGCCAGCAGCTTACCAACAGGGACAGGCCCCTACGAGCAGTACTTC. Amino acids: CASSLPTGTGPYEQYF.

The rearrangement links TRBV5-1 to TRBJ2-3; D possibly corresponds to TRBD1 (5 bases). Germline loops: CDR1 SGHRS, CDR2 YFSETQ. The CDR3 contains 18 residues. V was shortened by 0 bases and J by 1 base, with 18 bases between the two germline ends. The CDR3 region is CASSLAEWSTQGTDTQYF. The CDR3 nucleotides read TGCGCCAGCAGCTTGGCCGAGTGGTCCACACAGGGCACAGATACGCAGTATTTT.

The rearrangement uses TRBV19 and TRBJ1-2; the D gene is possibly TRBD1 (6 bases). Trimming shortened V by 5 bases and J by 2 bases, and 12 bases separated the two germline ends. The CDR3 consists of 14 residues. Looked up from germline, CDR1 is LNHDA and CDR2 is SQIVND (reference sequence). CDR3 sequence (DNA): TGTGCCAGTAGTTGGGGAAGGGGGAACTATGGCTACACCTTC. As protein: CASSWGRGNYGYTF.

The J gene is TRBJ2-3, the V gene TRBV6-4, with D possibly TRBD1 on 6 matching bases. CDR1 and CDR2 (germline): MRHNA, SNTAGT. This CDR3 comprises 13 residues. V lost 4 bases to trimming and J lost 6 bases, with 11 bases between them. CDR3 DNA: TGTGCCAGCAGTGTCCAGGGGTTGGATACGCAGTATTTT. Amino acids: CASSVQGLDTQYF.

This clone is a singleton in its sample. This chain links TRBV2 with TRBJ2-1; 8 bases align to TRBD1. This CDR3 is built from 15 residues. V lost 2 bases, J lost 6 bases, and 6 bases stayed unmatched. Germline V gene data show CDR1 as SNHLY and CDR2 as FYNNEI. The DNA of the CDR3 is TGTGCCAGCAGTGAAAGGCTCAGGGGGCGCAATGAGCAGTTCTTC. It specifies CASSERLRGRNEQFF.

The V call is TRBV27, the J call TRBJ2-7; 10 bases match TRBD1. The CDR3 has 14 amino acids. Per the germline V gene, CDR1 is MNHEY and CDR2 is SMNVEV (reference sequence). Unmatched junction bases numbered 7, after V lost 10 bases and J lost 1 base. The CDR3: CAISPGQGSYEQYF. The CDR3 nucleotides read TGTGCCATCAGCCCGGGACAGGGGTCCTACGAGCAGTACTTC.

This sequence joins TRBV18 and TRBJ2-2; perhaps D is TRBD1 or TRBD2 (5 bases each). This CDR3 is 15 amino acids long. Deletions cut 3 bases from V and 2 bases from J, with 10 bases between. From germline, CDR1 is KGHSH and CDR2 LQKENI. CDR3 residues: CASSPGRENTGELFF. In DNA form, the CDR3 reads TGTGCCAGCTCACCGGGACGGGAAAACACCGGGGAGCTGTTTTTT.

This clone was observed a few times. The V gene is TRBV7-2, the J gene TRBJ1-6; D uncertain. V was trimmed by 0 bases and J by 15 bases, leaving 12 bases between them. The CDR3 is made up of 13 amino acids. Germline V lookup: CDR1 SGHTA, CDR2 FQGNSA. The CDR3, as DNA: TGTGCCAGCAGCTTAGCGTTAGAGGGTGACCTCCACTTT. It specifies CASSLALEGDLHF.

The rearrangement uses TRBV15 and TRBJ2-7; 7 positions agree with TRBD1. V lost 5 bases and J lost 8; bases outside the gene matches: 6. Germline CDR1 is LNHNV and CDR2 is YYDKDF (reference sequence). The CDR3 has 12 residues. The CDR3 sequence is CATSYRQGQQYF. For the CDR3, the DNA is TGTGCCACCAGCTATAGACAGGGCCAGCAGTACTTC.

The CDR3 region has the DNA TGCGCCAGCAGCAGGGACAGGGACGGCGGGGAGCTGTTTTTT. It yields the protein CASSRDRDGGELFF. The chain has TRBV5-1 and TRBJ2-2; 9 bases are shared with TRBD1. The CDR3 is 14 residues long. Germline V gene data show CDR1 as SGHRS and CDR2 as YFSETQ. V gave up 4 bases and J gave up 7 bases; unmatched junction bases: 5.

The chain has TRBV19 and TRBJ1-1; D possibly corresponds to TRBD1 (5 bases). Deletions cut 9 bases from V and 0 bases from J, with 11 bases between. The CDR3 runs to 13 residues. Germline V CDR1 and CDR2: LNHDA, SQIVND (reference sequence). CDR3 nucleotides: TGTGCCAGCTGGGACCGGGTGAACACTGAAGCTTTCTTT. It codes for CASWDRVNTEAFF.

The chain employs TRBV4-2 and TRBJ2-3, with TRBD2 matching over 8 bases. The CDR3 sequence is 15 residues long. After removal of 3 bases from V and 2 bases from J, the junction contained 4 bases not matched to a gene. Germline-derived CDR1 and CDR2 are LGHNA and YNFKEQ. As DNA, the CDR3 is TGTGCCAGCAGCCAGGGAGCGGGAGACACAGATACGCAGTATTTT. Its protein product is CASSQGAGDTDTQYF.

The CDR3 coding sequence is TGCGCCAGCAGCCAAAAGTCCGGGGGGACTAACTATGGCTACACCTTC. It is translated as CASSQKSGGTNYGYTF. The chain links TRBV4-1 to TRBJ1-2; tentatively, D is TRBD1 (5 bases). The CDR3 is 16 amino acids. Germline CDR1 and CDR2: MGHRA and YSYEKL. V was shortened by 2 bases and J by 0 bases, with 13 bases between the two germline ends.

V usage is TRBV7-2 and J usage is TRBJ2-1; TRBD2 matches 12 bases. The germline CDR1 and CDR2 sequences are SGHTA and FQGNSA. The V segment lost 5 bases and the J segment 7 bases; nucleotides outside the gene matches: 6. The CDR3 extends over 15 amino acids. Here the CDR3 DNA reads TGTGCCAGCAGCCCACCGGGACTAGCGGGTAATGAGCAGTTCTTC. Its protein product is CASSPPGLAGNEQFF.

The chain uses TRBV15 and TRBJ2-5; perhaps TRBD2 as D (6 bases). CDR3 length equals 13 residues. Trimming removed 3 bases from V and 3 bases from J, with 8 bases in between. Germline V gene lookup returns CDR1 LNHNV and CDR2 YYDKDF (reference sequence). In nucleotides, the CDR3 is TGTGCCACCAGCAGGGGAGGAGAAGAGACCCAGTACTTC. Its protein product is CATSRGGEETQYF.

This clone was detected only a few times. This chain joins TRBV7-2 and TRBJ2-3; 12 bases fit TRBD2. V lost 2 bases and J lost 5; bases outside the gene matches: 8. Per the germline V gene, CDR1 is SGHTA and CDR2 is FQGNSA. The CDR3 is made up of 17 amino acids. The CDR3 is CASSLSALAGGKDTQYF. In DNA, the CDR3 is TGTGCCAGCAGCTTATCGGCGCTAGCGGGGGGGAAAGATACGCAGTATTTT.

V gene TRBV15 combines with J gene TRBJ1-4, with D uncertain. V was trimmed by 0 bases and J by 1 base, leaving 12 bases between them. The CDR3 has 17 amino acids. Germline lookup yields CDR1 LNHNV and CDR2 YYDKDF (reference sequence). CDR3 residues: CATSREGLQRTNEKLFF. The CDR3 DNA sequence: TGTGCCACCAGCAGAGAGGGGTTACAGAGAACTAATGAAAAACTGTTTTTT. The full variable domain, rest sourced from reference TRBV15 and TRBJ1-4, is DAMVIQNPRYQVTQFGKPVTLSCSQTLNHNVMYWYQQKSSQAPKLLFHYYDKDFNNEADTPDNFQSRRPNTSFCFLDIRSPGLGDTAMYLCATSREGLQRTNEKLFFGSGTQLSVL.

Of note for this clone: An end of the junction does not agree with germline; a read error may underlie this. This sequence joins TRBV5-4 and TRBJ1-2; 10 nucleotides match TRBD1. Germline lookup yields CDR1 SGHNT and CDR2 YYREEE (reference sequence). The CDR3 is made up of 17 amino acids. This chain's CDR3 is CASSQDPRTGGGYGYTF. In DNA form, the CDR3 reads TGCGCCAGCAGCCAAGACCCGAGGACAGGGGGAGGCTATGGCTACACCTTC.

The chain recombines TRBV7-2 with TRBJ2-5; 9 bases are a match to TRBD2. With the DNA end fitting TRBJ2-7 better, the J assignment may be wrong. CDR1 and CDR2 (germline): SGHTA, FQGNSA. This CDR3 contains 13 residues. The CDR3 loop is CASGSSGAYEQYF. The DNA of the CDR3 is TGTGCCAGCGGTTCTAGCGGGGCCTACGAGCAGTACTTC.

This clone was detected only a few times. V gene TRBV15 combines with J gene TRBJ2-7; TRBD1 aligns across 8 bases. Trimming cost V 2 bases and J 3 bases; bases outside gene matches: 6. The CDR3 covers 15 residues. Per germline, CDR1 LNHNV and CDR2 YYDKDF (reference sequence). The CDR3 reads CATSRTGQGGYEQYF. The CDR3 bases are TGTGCCACCAGCAGAACCGGACAGGGAGGCTACGAGCAGTACTTC. Drawing the rest from reference TRBV15 and TRBJ2-7, the complete variable domain is DAMVIQNPRYQVTQFGKPVTLSCSQTLNHNVMYWYQQKSSQAPKLLFHYYDKDFNNEADTPDNFQSRRPNTSFCFLDIRSPGLGDTAMYLCATSRTGQGGYEQYFGPGTRLTVT.

This chain joins TRBV6-4 and TRBJ2-1; 10 positions match TRBD2. This CDR3 comprises 15 residues. V lost 10 bases, J lost 4 bases, and 10 bases stayed unmatched. Germline V gene sequence: CDR1 MRHNA, CDR2 SNTAGT. The CDR3 coding sequence is TGTGCCACCCACAATCTAGCGGGGGAATACAATGAGCAGTTCTTC. Amino acid sequence: CATHNLAGEYNEQFF.

This rearrangement joins TRBV12-5 to TRBJ1-5; a possible D gene is TRBD1 (5 bases). The CDR3 spans 15 residues. The V gene's germline CDR1 is LGHNT and CDR2 FRNRAP. V gave up 6 bases and J gave up 2 bases, with 14 bases separating them. The CDR3 loop reads CASGEGTGGNQPQHF. The DNA of the CDR3 is TGTGCTAGTGGGGAGGGGACGGGAGGCAATCAGCCCCAGCATTTT.

CDR3: CASSLSGIEQYF. CDR3 nucleotides: TGCGCCAGCAGCTTGTCCGGTATCGAGCAGTACTTC. J is TRBJ2-7 and V is TRBV5-1; D is unresolved. V was pared by 1 base and J by 6 bases, with 8 bases between. The CDR3 is made up of 12 amino acids. In germline, CDR1 is SGHRS, CDR2 YFSETQ. Complete variable domain (other parts from reference TRBV5-1 and TRBJ2-7): KAGVTQTPRYLIKTRGQQVTLSCSPISGHRSVSWYQQTPGQGLQFLFEYFSETQRNKGNFPGRFSGRQFSNSRSEMNVSTLELGDSALYLCASSLSGIEQYFGPGTRLTVT.

This clone was seen a single time. The chain combines TRBV5-1 with TRBJ1-3; 7 bases align to TRBD1. Germline V lookup: CDR1 SGHRS, CDR2 YFSETQ. The junction had 7 bases not matched to a gene; V was cut back by 0 bases and J by 4 bases. This CDR3 has 16 amino acids. The CDR3 sequence: CASSLALTGDGNTIYF. DNA of the CDR3: TGCGCCAGCAGCTTGGCCTTAACAGGGGACGGAAACACCATATATTTT.

This clone has a handful of counts. The chain employs TRBV2 and TRBJ2-3; D possibly matches TRBD1 or TRBD2 (5 bases each). This CDR3 is built from 15 residues. Per germline, CDR1 SNHLY and CDR2 FYNNEI. V lost 7 bases to trimming and J lost 2 bases, with 16 bases between them. The CDR3 reads CASMAGTYFTDTQYF. As DNA, the CDR3 is TGTGCCAGCATGGCAGGGACGTACTTCACAGATACGCAGTATTTT.

The V and J genes are TRBV10-2 and TRBJ1-2; the D gene is possibly TRBD1 (5 bases). Germline loops: CDR1 WSHSY, CDR2 SAAADI. V lost 2 bases to trimming and J lost 4 bases, with 14 bases between them. This CDR3 spans 15 amino acids. Here the CDR3 DNA reads TGCGCCAGCAGTGAGGACGTTGGGGGAATCTATGGCTACACCTTC. As protein: CASSEDVGGIYGYTF.